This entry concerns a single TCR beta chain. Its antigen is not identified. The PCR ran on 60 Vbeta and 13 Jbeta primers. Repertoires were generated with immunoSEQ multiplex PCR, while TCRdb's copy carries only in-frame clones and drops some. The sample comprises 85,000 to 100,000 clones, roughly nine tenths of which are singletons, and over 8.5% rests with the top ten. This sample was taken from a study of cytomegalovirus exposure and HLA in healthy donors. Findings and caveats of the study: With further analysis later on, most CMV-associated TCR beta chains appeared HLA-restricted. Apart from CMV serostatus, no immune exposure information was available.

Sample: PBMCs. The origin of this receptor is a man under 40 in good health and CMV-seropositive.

CDR3 amino acids: CASSQAASRTYNEQFF. In DNA form, the CDR3 reads TGTGCCAGCAGCCAAGCTGCTAGCCGCACCTACAATGAGCAGTTCTTC. V and J are TRBV4-2 and TRBJ2-1; D might be TRBD2 (5 bases). Trimming cost V 1 base and J 2 bases, with 12 bases left between them. The CDR3 spans 16 residues. Germline V gene sequence: CDR1 LGHNA, CDR2 YNFKEQ.